These T cell receptor beta chains were read from a single sample in a study of cytomegalovirus exposure and HLA in healthy donors. Clones were sequenced by immunoSEQ multiplex PCR, and TCRdb holds only the in-frame ones, with some missing. The table lists about 98,000 clones, roughly nine tenths of them singletons. Sequenced input: PBMCs. These receptors came from a woman under 40 in good health and CMV-seronegative. Both conserved end residues are part of each CDR3. The D gene is left open where the match is weak. The size field is filled for only some rows; it gives once, few, many or a size class.

>-|15|TRBV5-4|-|TRBJ1-2
CASRDGGGVGYGYTF
TGTGCCAGCAGGGATGGGGGGGGAGTCGGCTATGGCTACACCTTC
>-|12|TRBV7-2|TRBD2|TRBJ2-3
CASSQTLAVFHF
TGTGCCAGCAGCCAAACCCTAGCGGTATTCCATTTT
>once|16|TRBV5-1|-|TRBJ2-3
CASSLPSVTSTDTQYF
TGCGCCAGCAGCTTGCCTAGCGTAACCTCCACAGATACGCAGTATTTT
>-|15|TRBV5-6|TRBD1|TRBJ1-5
CASSVGQGIPQPQHF
TGTGCCAGCAGCGTGGGACAGGGGATTCCGCAGCCCCAGCATTTT
>-|13|TRBV29-1|TRBD1|TRBJ1-4
CSAWTGLNEKLFF
TGCAGCGCTTGGACAGGCTTGAATGAAAAACTGTTTTTT
>-|17|TRBV2|-|TRBJ2-7
CASSDSLGTFISYEQYF
TGTGCCAGCAGTGATAGTCTAGGGACATTTATTTCCTACGAGCAGTACTTC
>-|17|TRBV11-3|TRBD2|TRBJ2-1
CASSSAEAAGVGNEQFF
TGTGCCAGCAGCTCCGCAGAGGCAGCGGGAGTTGGCAATGAGCAGTTCTTC
>-|16|TRBV25-1|TRBD2|TRBJ2-2
CASSEGLAGRTGELFF
TGTGCCAGCAGTGAGGGACTAGCGGGACGCACCGGGGAGCTGTTTTTT
>few|15|TRBV11-2|TRBD1|TRBJ2-2
CASSSSFGQAGELFF
TGTGCCAGCAGCTCTTCTTTCGGACAGGCCGGGGAGCTGTTTTTT
>-|12|TRBV28|TRBD2|TRBJ2-7
CASSPSGRLQYF
TGTGCCAGCAGTCCCTCCGGGAGGTTGCAGTACTTC
>-|16|TRBV19|-|TRBJ2-6
CASSIAAARGANVLTF
TGTGCCAGTAGTATAGCCGCGGCGAGGGGGGCCAACGTCCTGACTTTC
>-|15|TRBV7-8|-|TRBJ2-6
CASSSYSSGANVLTF
TGTGCCAGCAGCTCTTACAGCTCTGGGGCCAACGTCCTGACTTTC
>-|13|TRBV5-1|TRBD2|TRBJ2-7
CASSLDGRAEQYF
TGCGCCAGCAGCTTGGACGGGAGGGCCGAGCAGTACTTC
>once|13|TRBV9|-|TRBJ1-1
CASSVGPDTEAFF
TGTGCCAGCAGCGTAGGGCCTGACACTGAAGCTTTCTTT
>-|16|TRBV4-3|-|TRBJ2-7
CASSPGGGDWSYEQYF
TGCGCCAGCAGCCCCGGAGGGGGGGACTGGTCCTACGAGCAGTACTTC
>-|12|TRBV19|TRBD1|TRBJ2-7
CASSADRSAQYF
TGTGCCAGTAGTGCGGACAGGTCGGCGCAGTACTTC
>-|15|TRBV7-2|-|TRBJ2-1
CASSRSGTGYNEQFF
TGTGCCAGCAGCCGCTCCGGGACTGGGTACAATGAGCAGTTCTTC
>-|16|TRBV19|-|TRBJ2-2
CASSRSGGMYTGELFF
TGTGCCAGTAGTAGGTCTGGCGGGATGTACACCGGGGAGCTGTTTTTT
>-|16|TRBV6-1|-|TRBJ1-3
CASSGRQVSSGNTIYF
TGTGCCAGCAGTGGACGACAAGTTAGCTCTGGAAACACCATATATTTT
>-|16|TRBV4-1|-|TRBJ2-7
CASSPFSPRGNYEQYF
TGCGCCAGCAGCCCATTCTCCCCCCGGGGGAACTACGAGCAGTACTTC
>-|14|TRBV28|-|TRBJ2-3
CASKRGGITDTQYF
TGTGCCAGCAAAAGAGGCGGGATAACAGATACGCAGTATTTT
>-|16|TRBV15|TRBD1|TRBJ1-1
CATSRVVGTGNTEAFF
TGTGCCACCAGCAGAGTGGTCGGGACAGGGAACACTGAAGCTTTCTTT
>-|12|TRBV12-5|-|TRBJ1-5
CASGLTVQPQHF
TGTGCTAGTGGTTTGACGGTCCAGCCCCAGCATTTT
>-|16|TRBV18|TRBD2|TRBJ2-1
CASSPQTSGNYNEQFF
TGTGCCAGCTCACCCCAGACTAGCGGAAATTACAATGAGCAGTTCTTC
>-|11|TRBV2|-|TRBJ2-1
CASYRDNEQFF
TGTGCCAGCTACAGGGACAATGAGCAGTTCTTC
>-|14|TRBV7-9|-|TRBJ1-3
CASIQAGSGNTIYF
TGTGCCAGCATCCAGGCGGGGTCTGGAAACACCATATATTTT
>-|17|TRBV12-5|-|TRBJ1-5
CASGLVWEFRSNQPQHF
TGTGCTAGTGGTTTGGTATGGGAGTTTCGGAGCAATCAGCCCCAGCATTTT
>-|14|TRBV9|TRBD1|TRBJ1-1
CASSLGQVGAEAFF
TGTGCCAGCAGCTTAGGACAGGTTGGGGCTGAAGCTTTCTTT
>-|14|TRBV2|TRBD1|TRBJ2-7
CASRLQGAGYEQYF
TGTGCCAGCAGGCTACAGGGGGCAGGGTACGAGCAGTACTTC
>-|16|TRBV19|TRBD2|TRBJ2-7
CASSKRTSGSSYEQYF
TGTGCCAGTAGTAAAAGGACTAGCGGGAGCTCCTACGAGCAGTACTTC
>-|15|TRBV5-4|-|TRBJ1-1
CASSFTGGSNTEAFF
TGTGCCAGCAGCTTTACTGGGGGGTCTAACACTGAAGCTTTCTTT
>once|14|TRBV7-6|TRBD1|TRBJ2-7
CASSLGQGAKEQYF
TGTGCCAGCAGCTTAGGCCAGGGGGCAAAGGAGCAGTACTTC
>few|13|TRBV4-3|-|TRBJ2-5
CARTRNSQETQYF
TGCGCCAGAACTCGTAATAGTCAAGAGACCCAGTACTTC
>-|13|TRBV6-1|-|TRBJ1-1
CAIQGQMNTEAFF
TGTGCCATCCAGGGGCAGATGAACACTGAAGCTTTCTTT
>-|16|TRBV14|TRBD2|TRBJ2-7
CASSTSTGGSPYEQYF
TGTGCCAGCAGCACATCCACCGGGGGGAGTCCCTACGAGCAGTACTTC
>-|15|TRBV5-6|TRBD2|TRBJ2-5
CASSLVTGGPWTQYF
TGTGCCAGCAGCTTGGTGACGGGGGGGCCGTGGACCCAGTACTTC
>-|14|TRBV5-1|TRBD1|TRBJ1-1
CASSLQGSNTEAFF
TGCGCCAGCAGCTTACAGGGGTCGAACACTGAAGCTTTCTTT
>-|16|TRBV19|TRBD2|TRBJ2-2
CASTLSWGLNTGELFF
TGTGCCAGTACCCTCTCGTGGGGACTAAACACCGGGGAGCTGTTTTTT
>-|15|TRBV6-1|-|TRBJ2-7
CASSWGLLSSYEQYF
TGTGCCAGCAGTTGGGGCCTTCTTAGCTCCTACGAGCAGTACTTC
>-|19|TRBV5-1|TRBD1|TRBJ2-7
CASSSRDRGLRGGAYEQYF
TGCGCCAGCAGCTCCCGGGACAGGGGTCTTCGGGGGGGTGCCTACGAGCAGTACTTC
>few|11|TRBV27|-|TRBJ1-1
CASLLNTEAFF
TGTGCCAGCTTATTGAACACTGAAGCTTTCTTT
>-|16|TRBV6-5|TRBD1|TRBJ1-6
CASSYVGTEGGSPLHF
TGTGCCAGCAGTTACGTAGGGACAGAAGGAGGCTCACCCCTCCACTTT
>-|14|TRBV7-9|-|TRBJ2-7
CASSRRTGPSEQYF
TGTGCCAGCAGCCGAAGGACTGGTCCCAGCGAGCAGTACTTC
>-|13|TRBV2|-|TRBJ2-7
CASNRVTAYEQYF
TGTGCCAGCAACCGAGTCACCGCCTACGAGCAGTACTTC
>-|12|TRBV11-3|-|TRBJ2-7
CASSLDSYEQYF
TGTGCCAGCAGCTTAGATAGTTACGAGCAGTACTTC